These 10 T cell receptor beta chains came from one sample sequenced in a study of CD8 T cells in ankylosing spondylitis. TCRdb processed the 5' RACE reads anew with MiXCR; each CDR3 protein has one entry. The sample records approximately 200,000 distinct CDR3 sequences, roughly 12% being singletons. Material: blood, either unsorted or a sorted T cell fraction (not recorded which). The receptors derive from a male donor with ankylosing spondylitis or in good health (not recorded which).

The rearrangement uses TRBV5-6 and TRBJ2-7; a weak D match, TRBD1 (6 bases). The CDR3 is made up of 13 amino acids. With 7 bases removed from V and 6 bases from J, the gap between germline ends came to 17 bases. CDR1 is SGHDT, CDR2 YYEEEE, per germline. The chain's CDR3 is CASGPIGTTEQYF. DNA of the CDR3: TGTGCCAGCGGCCCCATTGGGACAACCGAGCAGTACTTC.

This clonotype was counted only a few times. The V call is TRBV7-8, the J call TRBJ2-5; no definite D call. The germline V gene has CDR1 SGHVS and CDR2 FQNEAQ. The CDR3 covers 12 residues. Trimming removed 3 bases at V and 2 bases at J, with 4 bases between. In DNA form, the CDR3 reads TGTGCCAGCAGCTTGTTTCAAGAGACCCAGTACTTC. Translated: CASSLFQETQYF.

The rearrangement uses TRBV12-3 or TRBV12-4 and TRBJ2-7, with 10 bases matching TRBD2. With V trimmed by 7 bases and J by 3 bases, 6 bases remained unmatched. The CDR3 has 14 amino acids. In DNA, the CDR3 is TGTGCCAGCACCATAGCGGGAGGCGGCTACGAGCAGTACTTC. It codes for CASTIAGGGYEQYF.

This chain connects TRBV4-1 to TRBJ1-4; D not resolved. V was pared by 4 bases and J by 8 bases, with 8 bases between. The CDR3 length is 12 residues. The germline gives CDR1 MGHRA, CDR2 YSYEKL. CDR3 in DNA: TGCGCCAGCAGCCCCGAAGGGGAAAAACTGTTTTTT. Residues: CASSPEGEKLFF.

This clonotype was picked up many times. The V and J genes are TRBV5-1 and TRBJ2-2; unclear D gene. Germline V CDR1 and CDR2: SGHRS, YFSETQ. This CDR3 region has 14 residues. The V and J ends lost 6 bases and 0 bases respectively, with 9 bases between them. The DNA for the CDR3 is TGCGCCAGCACCCCAGCCGCGAACACCGGGGAGCTGTTTTTT. Its protein product is CASTPAANTGELFF.

The gene calls are TRBV28 and TRBJ2-7; a possible D gene is TRBD2 (6 bases). This CDR3 region has 11 residues. Germline V gene lookup returns CDR1 MDHEN and CDR2 SYDVKM. V shed 3 bases and J shed 9 bases, with 9 bases lying between them. The DNA for the CDR3 is TGTGCCAGCAGTTTGGGGAGGTGGCAGTACTTC. Translation gives CASSLGRWQYF. The full variable domain, rest sourced from reference TRBV28 and TRBJ2-7, is DVKVTQSSRYLVKRTGEKVFLECVQDMDHENMFWYRQDPGLGLRLIYFSYDVKMKEKGDIPEGYSVSREKKERFSLILESASTNQTSMYLCASSLGRWQYFGPGTRLTVT.

This clonotype was seen many times. This sequence joins TRBV12-3 or TRBV12-4 and TRBJ2-7, with 9 bases aligning to TRBD2. CDR3 length: 15 amino acids. V dropped 6 bases and J dropped 3; count of bases not matched to a gene: 9. In nucleotides, the CDR3 is TGTGCCAGCAGACCGGCGGGGGGGGTCGACTACGAGCAGTACTTC. Translation: CASRPAGGVDYEQYF.

In this sample, this clonotype turned up many times. This rearrangement joins TRBV15 to TRBJ1-1; possibly TRBD1 for D (5 bases). Germline-derived CDR1 and CDR2 are LNHNV and YYDKDF (reference sequence). This CDR3 comprises 16 residues. Between the trimmed V and J ends, which lost 2 bases and 0 bases, there was a span of 13 bases. This CDR3 reads CATSRPQGTLNTEAFF. For the CDR3, the DNA is TGTGCCACCAGCAGACCCCAAGGGACTTTGAACACTGAAGCTTTCTTT.

The rearrangement links TRBV7-8 to TRBJ1-4; possible D gene TRBD1, 5 bases. The CDR3 length is 13 residues. Deletions cut 2 bases from V and 8 bases from J, with 9 bases between. Germline loops: CDR1 SGHVS, CDR2 FQNEAQ. The CDR3 loop reads CASSLYRGEKLFF. CDR3 sequence (DNA): TGTGCCAGCAGCTTATACCGGGGCGAAAAACTGTTTTTT. Together with reference TRBV7-8 and TRBJ1-4, the CDR3 gives the full variable domain: GAGVSQSPRYKVAKRGQDVALRCDPISGHVSLFWYQQALGQGPEFLTYFQNEAQLDKSGLPSDRFFAERPEGSVSTLKIQRTQQEDSAVYLCASSLYRGEKLFFGSGTQLSVL.

This rearrangement joins TRBV29-1 to TRBJ2-1; D uncertain. The germline CDR1 and CDR2 sequences are SQVTM and ANQGSEA. The V gene lost 7 bases and the J gene lost 6 bases, with 10 bases spanning the gap. The CDR3 consists of 11 residues. The DNA of the CDR3 is TGCAGCGGCTGGGTGGGCAATGAGCAGTTCTTC. As protein: CSGWVGNEQFF.